This TCR beta chain was identified in a study of T cell responses to AZD1222 COVID-19 vaccine. General observations from the study: Scientists sampled the repertoires only once the peak T cell response had passed.

Sequenced by immunoSEQ multiplex PCR; TCRdb stores in-frame clones only, minus some. The sample shows hundreds of thousands of clones, approximately 94% of them seen only once. CDR3 size: 15 residues. CDR1 is SGHAT, CDR2 FQDESV, per germline (reference sequence). Deletions cut 5 bases from V and 0 bases from J, with 13 bases between. For this clone: Its target is unknown.

The receptor comes from an adult in good health. This chain joins TRBV11-1 and TRBJ1-1, with D unresolved. The specimen was peripheral blood, collected on day 0 of MenACWY control vaccination. CDR3 bases: TGTGCCAGCAGCCCCCGGTGGCAGATGAACACTGAAGCTTTCTTT. This encodes CASSPRWQMNTEAFF.